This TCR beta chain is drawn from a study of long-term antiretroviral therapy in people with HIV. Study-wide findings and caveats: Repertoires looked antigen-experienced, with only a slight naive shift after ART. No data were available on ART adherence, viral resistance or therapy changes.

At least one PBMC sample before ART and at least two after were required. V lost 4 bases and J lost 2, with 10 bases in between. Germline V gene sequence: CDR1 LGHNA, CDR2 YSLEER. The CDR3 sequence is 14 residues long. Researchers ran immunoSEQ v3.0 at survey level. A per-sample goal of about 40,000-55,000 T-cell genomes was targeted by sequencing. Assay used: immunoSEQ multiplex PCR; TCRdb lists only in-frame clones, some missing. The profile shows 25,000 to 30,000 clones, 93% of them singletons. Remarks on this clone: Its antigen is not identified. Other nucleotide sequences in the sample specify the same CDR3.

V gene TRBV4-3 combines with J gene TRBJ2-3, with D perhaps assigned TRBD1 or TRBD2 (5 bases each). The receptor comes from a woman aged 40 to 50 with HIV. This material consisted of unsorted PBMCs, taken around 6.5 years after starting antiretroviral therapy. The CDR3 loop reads CASSPTGPTDTQYF. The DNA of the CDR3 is TGCGCCAGCAGCCCGACGGGGCCCACAGATACGCAGTATTTT.